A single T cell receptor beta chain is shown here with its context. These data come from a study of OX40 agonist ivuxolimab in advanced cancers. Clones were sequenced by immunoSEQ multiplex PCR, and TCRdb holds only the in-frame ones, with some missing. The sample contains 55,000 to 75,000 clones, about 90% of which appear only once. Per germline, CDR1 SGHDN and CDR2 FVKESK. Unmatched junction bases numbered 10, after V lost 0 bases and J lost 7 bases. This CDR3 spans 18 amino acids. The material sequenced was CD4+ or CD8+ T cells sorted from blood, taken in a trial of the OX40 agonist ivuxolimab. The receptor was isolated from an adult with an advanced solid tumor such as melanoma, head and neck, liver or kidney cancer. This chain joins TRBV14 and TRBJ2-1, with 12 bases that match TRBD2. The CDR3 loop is CASSQDVLAGGRGNEQFF. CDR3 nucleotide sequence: TGTGCCAGCAGCCAAGATGTTCTAGCGGGAGGGCGGGGGAATGAGCAGTTCTTC.